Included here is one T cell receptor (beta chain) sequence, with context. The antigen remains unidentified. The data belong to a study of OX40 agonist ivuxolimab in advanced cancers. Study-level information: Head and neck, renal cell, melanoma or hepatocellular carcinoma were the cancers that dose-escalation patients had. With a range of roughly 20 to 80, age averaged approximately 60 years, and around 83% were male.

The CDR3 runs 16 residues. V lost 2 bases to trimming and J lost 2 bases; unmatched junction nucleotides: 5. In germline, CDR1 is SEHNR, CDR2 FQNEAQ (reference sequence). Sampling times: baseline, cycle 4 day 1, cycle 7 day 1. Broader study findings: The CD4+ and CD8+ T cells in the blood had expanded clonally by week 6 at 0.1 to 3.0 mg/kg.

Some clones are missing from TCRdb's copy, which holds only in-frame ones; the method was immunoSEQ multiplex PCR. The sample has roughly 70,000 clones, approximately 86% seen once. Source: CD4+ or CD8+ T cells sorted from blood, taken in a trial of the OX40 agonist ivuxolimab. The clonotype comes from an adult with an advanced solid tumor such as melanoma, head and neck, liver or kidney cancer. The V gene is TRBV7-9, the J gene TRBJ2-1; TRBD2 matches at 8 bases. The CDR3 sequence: CASSLRSGGAYNEQFF. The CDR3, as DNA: TGTGCCAGCAGCTTAAGAAGCGGGGGAGCCTACAATGAGCAGTTCTTC. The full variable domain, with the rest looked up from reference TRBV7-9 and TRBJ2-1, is DTGVSQNPRHKITKRGQNVTFRCDPISEHNRLYWYRQTLGQGPEFLTYFQNEAQLEKSRLLSDRFSAERPKGSFSTLEIQRTEQGDSAMYLCASSLRSGGAYNEQFFGPGTRLTVL.